At least ten counts were recorded for the clone carrying this TCR beta chain. TCRdb passed the 5' RACE reads through MiXCR, listing each CDR3 protein once. Of around 100,000 distinct CDR3 sequences listed, 4.5% to 6.5% are singletons. Everyone who gave samples was a healthy Caucasian. The data are from a study of identical twins. Germline CDR1 and CDR2: SGHKS and YYEKEE (reference sequence). V shed 3 bases, J shed 5 bases, and the junction held 17 bases outside the gene matches. This CDR3 is 18 amino acids long. This sequence joins TRBV5-5 and TRBJ1-3; 7 nucleotides match TRBD1. This TCR was recovered from a woman in her fifties or sixties in good health. Sequenced sample: memory T cells sorted from blood. The DNA of the CDR3 is TGTGCCAGCAGCTATAATACCCGCGACAGGGAGCGGCGAAACACCATATATTTT. It is translated as CASSYNTRDRERRNTIYF. The full variable domain, completed using reference TRBV5-5 and TRBJ1-3, is DAGVTQSPTHLIKTRGQQVTLRCSPISGHKSVSWYQQVLGQGPQFIFQYYEKEERGRGNFPDRFSARQFPNYSSELNVNALLLGDSALYLCASSYNTRDRERRNTIYFGEGSWLTVV.